This T cell receptor (beta chain) was sequenced in a study of T cells in Graves' hyperthyroidism and ophthalmopathy. This clonotype was picked up many times. Germline V CDR1 and CDR2: MNHEY, SMNVEV (reference sequence). This CDR3 is 17 amino acids long. The junction had 18 bases not matched to a gene; V was cut back by 8 bases and J by 5 bases. Template material for amplifying TCR beta CDR3 regions consisted of RNA transcripts. Initially, a first-round RT-PCR of the TCR CDR3 employed the HTBI primer set. From the multiplex PCR reads, TCRdb called clonotypes with MiXCR, one entry per CDR3 protein. Among about 710,000 distinct CDR3 sequences, about 17% were seen once, and the ten largest hold roughly 8%.

Specimen: blood. The TCR was taken from a man between 18 and 29 years old with Graves' hyperthyroidism. The chain joins TRBV27 to TRBJ2-7; 10 bases are shared with TRBD2. The CDR3 DNA is TGTGCCAGCCGCCTGTGGGCCTCGCTAGCGGGAGCCCACGAGCAGTACTTC. The encoded protein is CASRLWASLAGAHEQYF.